The clone carrying this TCR beta chain was detected many times. Its antigen remains unidentified. The library came from three nested PCR rounds adapted from ARM-PCR protocols. TCRdb reprocessed the multiplex PCR reads with MiXCR, giving one entry per CDR3 protein. Of roughly 76,000 distinct CDR3 sequences in the sample, under 70% were seen once. The CDR3 extends over 14 amino acids. V lost 4 bases to trimming and J lost 0 bases, with 8 bases between them. Per germline, CDR1 SGHNT and CDR2 YYREEE (reference sequence). This sample stems from a study of tumor and adjacent non-tumor tissue in lung cancer. Study in general: Patients comprised 12 adenocarcinoma, a couple of squamous cell carcinoma and 1 small cell lung cancer. Each sample yielded around 4 million productive TCRbeta reads on average. Notes on the study in general: Shorter survival was associated with higher TCR diversity in tumors.

This sample's RNA came from whole unsorted tissue. Chemotherapy-naive patients with new lung cancer underwent thoracic surgery in China, August–late 2014. The chain employs TRBV5-4 and TRBJ1-3, with a tentative D call TRBD1 (6 bases). Source material: lung tumor tissue. This TCR was recovered from a woman aged 70 to 79 with non-small cell lung cancer. CDR3 sequence (DNA): TGTGCCAGCAGCCCGGACAGCTCTGGAAACACCATATATTTT. This encodes CASSPDSSGNTIYF.